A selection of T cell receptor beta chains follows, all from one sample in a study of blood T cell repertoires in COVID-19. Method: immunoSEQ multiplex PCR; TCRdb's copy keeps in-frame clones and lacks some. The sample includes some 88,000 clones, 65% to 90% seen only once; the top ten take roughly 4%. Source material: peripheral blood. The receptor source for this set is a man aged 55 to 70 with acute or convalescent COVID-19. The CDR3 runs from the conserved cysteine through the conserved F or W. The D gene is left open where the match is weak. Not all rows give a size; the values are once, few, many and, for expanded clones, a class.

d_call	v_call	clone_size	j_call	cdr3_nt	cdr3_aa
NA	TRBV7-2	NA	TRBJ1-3	TGTGCCAGCAGCCCTCTACTACAGGGTTTCGGAAACACCATATATTTT	CASSPLLQGFGNTIYF
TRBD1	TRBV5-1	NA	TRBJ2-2	TGCGCCAGCAGATCCGGGACAGGGGTGACCGGGGAGCTGTTTTTT	CASRSGTGVTGELFF
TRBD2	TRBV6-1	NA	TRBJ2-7	TGTGCCAGCAGTTCTTCAGCGGGAGTCAGCTACGAGCAGTACTTC	CASSSSAGVSYEQYF
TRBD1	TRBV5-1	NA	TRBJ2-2	TGCGCCAGCAGCGCTGGGACAGGGTACACCGGGGAGCTGTTTTTT	CASSAGTGYTGELFF
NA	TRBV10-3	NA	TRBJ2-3	TGTGCCATCAGTGGGGAGTTCACAGATACGCAGTATTTT	CAISGEFTDTQYF
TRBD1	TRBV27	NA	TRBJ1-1	TGTGCCAGCGGACAGGGGGTTGAGAGCACTGAAGCTTTCTTT	CASGQGVESTEAFF
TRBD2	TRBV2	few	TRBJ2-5	TGTGCCAGCATCTCCATCCGCCGGGGGGGGTCGCAAGAGACCCAGTACTTC	CASISIRRGGSQETQYF
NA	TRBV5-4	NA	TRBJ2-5	TGTGCCAGCAGCCCACAGGGCTTCCAAGAGACCCAGTACTTC	CASSPQGFQETQYF
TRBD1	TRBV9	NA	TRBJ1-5	TGTGCCAGCAGCGAGACAGGGGGCAGTCAGCCCCAGCATTTT	CASSETGGSQPQHF
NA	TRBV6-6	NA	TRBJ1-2	TGTGCCAGCAGTTACCCCGGCGGGGGCGGAAACTATGGCTACACCTTC	CASSYPGGGGNYGYTF
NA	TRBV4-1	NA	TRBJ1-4	TGCGCCAGCAGCCATCCTCCAGCGAGGGCCGGAGATGAAAAACTGTTTTTT	CASSHPPARAGDEKLFF
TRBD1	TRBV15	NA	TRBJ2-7	TGTGCCACCAGCAGAGCGGGGCAGGGGGCTTCGTACGAGCAGTACTTC	CATSRAGQGASYEQYF
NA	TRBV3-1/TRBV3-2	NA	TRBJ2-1	TGTGCCAGCAGCCAAGATAAGACGGGAGCGGGCTGGCGGTTCTTC	CASSQDKTGAGWRFF
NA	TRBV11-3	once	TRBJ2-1	TGTGCCAGCAGCTTATTGGGTAGCGGAGGCTCCTACAATGAGCAGTTCTTC	CASSLLGSGGSYNEQFF
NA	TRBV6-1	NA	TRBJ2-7	TGTGCCAGCAGTGAAGCTTTAGTTGGGCGCCCCTACGAGCAGTACTTC	CASSEALVGRPYEQYF
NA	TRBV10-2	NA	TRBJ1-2	TGCGCCAGCACACAGGACAACTATGGCTACACCTTC	CASTQDNYGYTF
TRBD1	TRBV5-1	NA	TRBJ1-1	TGCGCCAGCAGCTATGGGACAGGGAAAGCTGAAGCTTTCTTT	CASSYGTGKAEAFF
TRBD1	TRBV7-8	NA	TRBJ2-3	TGTGCCAGCAGCTTATCCTTCCGAGCGGGACAGGGGACAGATACGCAGTATTTT	CASSLSFRAGQGTDTQYF
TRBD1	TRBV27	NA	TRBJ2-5	TGTGCCAGCAGTTTATTACAGGGGGCTTTAGAGACCCAGTACTTC	CASSLLQGALETQYF
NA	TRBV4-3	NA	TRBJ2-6	TGCGCCAGCAGCTTACACCCAGGGTCTGGGGCCAACGTCCTGACTTTC	CASSLHPGSGANVLTF
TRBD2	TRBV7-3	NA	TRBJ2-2	TGTGCCAGCAGCTTAATACCGGGACTAGACACCGGGGAGCTGTTTTTT	CASSLIPGLDTGELFF
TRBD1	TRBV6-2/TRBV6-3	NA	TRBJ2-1	TGTGCCAGCAGTTCGGGACAGTTCTACAATGAGCAGTTCTTC	CASSSGQFYNEQFF
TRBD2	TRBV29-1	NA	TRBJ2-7	TGCAGCGTAAGGGGACTAGCGGGAGTGTCCTACGAGCAGTACTTC	CSVRGLAGVSYEQYF
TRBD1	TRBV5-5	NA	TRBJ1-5	TGTGCCAGCAGCAGAGGACAGGGGGGCAATCAGCCCCAGCATTTT	CASSRGQGGNQPQHF
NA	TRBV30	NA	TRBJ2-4	TGTGCCTGGAGTGTCTCCTCCTACGGCATTCAGTACTTC	CAWSVSSYGIQYF
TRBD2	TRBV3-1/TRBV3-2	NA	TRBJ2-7	TGTGCCAGCAGCCAAGTTCCTAGCGGGAGCCGCTTAGCGAGGGAGCAGTACTTC	CASSQVPSGSRLAREQYF
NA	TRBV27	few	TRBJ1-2	TGTGCCAGCAGTTTAGGCAGGTACGGTGGCTACACCTTC	CASSLGRYGGYTF
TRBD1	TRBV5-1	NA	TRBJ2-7	TGCGCCAGCATCCAAGGGACAGCAAACTCCTACGAGCAGTACTTC	CASIQGTANSYEQYF
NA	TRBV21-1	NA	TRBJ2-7	TGTGCCAGCAGCAAAGGACAGGGGAGGGCCTACGAGCAGTACTTC	CASSKGQGRAYEQYF
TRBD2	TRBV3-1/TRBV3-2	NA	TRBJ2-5	TGTGCCAGCAGCTACCCTAGGGCTAGCGGGACGGAGACCCAGTACTTC	CASSYPRASGTETQYF
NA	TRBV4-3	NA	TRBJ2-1	TGCGCCAGCAGCCAAGCAGGCAGTTTCACCTACAATGAGCAGTTCTTC	CASSQAGSFTYNEQFF
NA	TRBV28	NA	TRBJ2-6	TGTGCCAGCAGTCTTCCCCTCTCTGGGGCCAACGTCCTGACTTTC	CASSLPLSGANVLTF
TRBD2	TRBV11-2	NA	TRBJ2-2	TGTGCCAGCAGCTTGCGGACTCTAGCGGGTCGGGCCGGGGAGCTGTTTTTT	CASSLRTLAGRAGELFF
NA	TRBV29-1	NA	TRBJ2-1	TGCAGCATTGACGGAGACAGGAATGAGCAGTTCTTC	CSIDGDRNEQFF
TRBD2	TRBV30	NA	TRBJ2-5	TGTGCCTGGAGCGGCCTAGCGGGGGTCCACCAAGAGACCCAGTACTTC	CAWSGLAGVHQETQYF
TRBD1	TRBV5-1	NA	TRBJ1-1	TGCGCCAGCAGCCAGACAGGGGGGCACACTGAAGCTTTCTTT	CASSQTGGHTEAFF
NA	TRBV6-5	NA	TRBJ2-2	TGTGCCAGCAGTTACCTTGCCGGGGTGGACACCGGGGAGCTGTTTTTT	CASSYLAGVDTGELFF
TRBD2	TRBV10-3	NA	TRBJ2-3	TGTGCCATCAAGGCTAGCGGGGGATTCACCACAGATACGCAGTATTTT	CAIKASGGFTTDTQYF
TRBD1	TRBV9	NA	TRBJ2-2	TGTGCCAGCAGCGTAGGGACAGGGAATGGCGGGGAGCTGTTTTTT	CASSVGTGNGGELFF
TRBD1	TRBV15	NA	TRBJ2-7	TGTGCCACCAGCGGGGACAGGGGCTCCTACGAGCAGTACTTC	CATSGDRGSYEQYF